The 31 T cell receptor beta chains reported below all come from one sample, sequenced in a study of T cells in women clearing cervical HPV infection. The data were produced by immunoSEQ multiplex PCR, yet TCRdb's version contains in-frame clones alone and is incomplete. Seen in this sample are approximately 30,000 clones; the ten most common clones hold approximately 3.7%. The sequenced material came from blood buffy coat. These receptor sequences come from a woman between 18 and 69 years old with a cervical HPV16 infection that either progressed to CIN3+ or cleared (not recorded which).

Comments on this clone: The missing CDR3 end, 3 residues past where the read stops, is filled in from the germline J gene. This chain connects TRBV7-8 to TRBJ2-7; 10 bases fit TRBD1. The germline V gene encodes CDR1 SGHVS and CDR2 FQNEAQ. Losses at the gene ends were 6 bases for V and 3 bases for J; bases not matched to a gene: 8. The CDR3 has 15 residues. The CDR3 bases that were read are TGTGCCAGCAGACCTGGGGGACAGGGGATCTACGAG. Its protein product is CASRPGGQGIYE. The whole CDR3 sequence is CASRPGGQGIYEQYF.

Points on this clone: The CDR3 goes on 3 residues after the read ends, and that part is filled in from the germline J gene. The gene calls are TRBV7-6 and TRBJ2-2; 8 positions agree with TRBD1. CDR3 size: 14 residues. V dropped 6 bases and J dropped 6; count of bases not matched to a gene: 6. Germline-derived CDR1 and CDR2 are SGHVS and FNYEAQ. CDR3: CASRDRGSAGELFF. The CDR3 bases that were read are TGTGCCAGCAGAGACAGGGGATCCGCCGGGGAG.

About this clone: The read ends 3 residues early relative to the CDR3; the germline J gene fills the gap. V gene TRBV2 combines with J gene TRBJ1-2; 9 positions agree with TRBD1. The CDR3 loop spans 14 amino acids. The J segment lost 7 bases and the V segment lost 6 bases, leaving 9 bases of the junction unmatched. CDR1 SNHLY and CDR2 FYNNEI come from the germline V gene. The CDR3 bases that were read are TGTGCCAGCAGCCTAGAGGACAGGGGATCTGGC. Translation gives CASSLEDRGSG. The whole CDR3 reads CASSLEDRGSGYTF.

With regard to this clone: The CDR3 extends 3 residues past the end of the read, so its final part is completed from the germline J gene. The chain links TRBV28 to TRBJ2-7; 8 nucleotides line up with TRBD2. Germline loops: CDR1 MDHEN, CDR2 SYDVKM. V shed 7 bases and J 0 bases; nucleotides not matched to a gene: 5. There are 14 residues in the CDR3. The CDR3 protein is CASTSGGSSYEQYF. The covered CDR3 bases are TGTGCCAGCACAAGCGGGGGAAGCTCCTACGAG.

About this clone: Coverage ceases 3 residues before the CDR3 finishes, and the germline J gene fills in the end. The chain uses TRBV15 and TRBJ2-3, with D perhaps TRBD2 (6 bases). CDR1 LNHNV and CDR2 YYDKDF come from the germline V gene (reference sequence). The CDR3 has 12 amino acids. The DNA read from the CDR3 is TGTGCCACCAGCAGTGAACTAGCAACG. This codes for CATSSELAT. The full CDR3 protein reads CATSSELATQYF.

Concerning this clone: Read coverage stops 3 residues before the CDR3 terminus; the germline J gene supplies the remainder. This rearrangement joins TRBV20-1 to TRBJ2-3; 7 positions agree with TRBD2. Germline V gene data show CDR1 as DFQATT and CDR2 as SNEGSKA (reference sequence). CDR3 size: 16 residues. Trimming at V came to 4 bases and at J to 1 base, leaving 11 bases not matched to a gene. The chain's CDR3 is CSANPQLASGTDTQYF. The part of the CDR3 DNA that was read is TGCAGTGCTAACCCACAACTAGCGAGCGGCACAGATACG.

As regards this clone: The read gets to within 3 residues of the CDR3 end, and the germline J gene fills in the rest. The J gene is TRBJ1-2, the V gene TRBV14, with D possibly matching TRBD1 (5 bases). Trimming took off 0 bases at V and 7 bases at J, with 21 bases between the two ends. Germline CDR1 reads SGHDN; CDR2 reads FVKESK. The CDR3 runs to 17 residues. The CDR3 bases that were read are TGTGCCAGCAGCCAAGATCTTAGGGGAATAAATGGTCTTGGC. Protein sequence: CASSQDLRGINGLG. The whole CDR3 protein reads CASSQDLRGINGLGYTF.

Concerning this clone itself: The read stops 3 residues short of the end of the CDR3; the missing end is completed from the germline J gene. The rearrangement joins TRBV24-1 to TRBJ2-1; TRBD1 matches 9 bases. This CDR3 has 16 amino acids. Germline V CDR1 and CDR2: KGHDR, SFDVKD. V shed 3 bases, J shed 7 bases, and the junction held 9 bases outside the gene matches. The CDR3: CATSDLRTGESNEQFF. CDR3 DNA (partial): TGTGCCACCAGTGATCTCCGGACAGGGGAGTCTAATGAG.

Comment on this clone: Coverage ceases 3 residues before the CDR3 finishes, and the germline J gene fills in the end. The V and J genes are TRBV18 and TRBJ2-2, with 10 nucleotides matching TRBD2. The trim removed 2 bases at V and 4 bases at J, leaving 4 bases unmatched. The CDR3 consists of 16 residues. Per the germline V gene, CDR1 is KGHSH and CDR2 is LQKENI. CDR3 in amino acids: CASSPIAGGGTGELFF. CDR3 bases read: TGTGCCAGCTCACCAATAGCGGGAGGTGGCACCGGGGAG.

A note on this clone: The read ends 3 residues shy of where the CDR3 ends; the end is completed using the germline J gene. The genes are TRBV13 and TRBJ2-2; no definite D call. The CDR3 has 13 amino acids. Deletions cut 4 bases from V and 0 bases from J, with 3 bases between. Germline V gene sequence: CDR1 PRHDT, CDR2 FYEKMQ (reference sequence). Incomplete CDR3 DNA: TGTGCCAGCAGCTCCTCGAACACCGGGGAG. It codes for CASSSSNTGE. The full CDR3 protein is CASSSSNTGELFF.

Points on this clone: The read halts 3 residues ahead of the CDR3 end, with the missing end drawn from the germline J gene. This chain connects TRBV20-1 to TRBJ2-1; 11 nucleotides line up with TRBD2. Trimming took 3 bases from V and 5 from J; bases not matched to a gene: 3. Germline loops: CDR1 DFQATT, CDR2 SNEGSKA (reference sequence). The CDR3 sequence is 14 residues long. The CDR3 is CSARGLADHNEQFF. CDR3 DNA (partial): TGCAGTGCTAGGGGACTAGCGGATCACAATGAG.

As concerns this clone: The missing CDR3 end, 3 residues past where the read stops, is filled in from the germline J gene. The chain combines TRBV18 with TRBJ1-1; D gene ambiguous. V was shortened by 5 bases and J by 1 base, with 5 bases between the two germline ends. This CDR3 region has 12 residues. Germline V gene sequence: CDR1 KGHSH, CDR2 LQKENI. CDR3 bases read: TGTGCCAGCTCAGTCAGGAACACTGAA. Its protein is CASSVRNTE. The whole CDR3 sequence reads CASSVRNTEAFF.

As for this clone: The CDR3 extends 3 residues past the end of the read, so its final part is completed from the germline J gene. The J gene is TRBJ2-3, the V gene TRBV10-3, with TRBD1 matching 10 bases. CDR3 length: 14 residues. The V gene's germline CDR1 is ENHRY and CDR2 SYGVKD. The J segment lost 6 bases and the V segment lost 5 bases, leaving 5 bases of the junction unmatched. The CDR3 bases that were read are TGTGCCATCAGTACCGGGACAGGGGCGGATACG. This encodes CAISTGTGADT. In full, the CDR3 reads CAISTGTGADTQYF.

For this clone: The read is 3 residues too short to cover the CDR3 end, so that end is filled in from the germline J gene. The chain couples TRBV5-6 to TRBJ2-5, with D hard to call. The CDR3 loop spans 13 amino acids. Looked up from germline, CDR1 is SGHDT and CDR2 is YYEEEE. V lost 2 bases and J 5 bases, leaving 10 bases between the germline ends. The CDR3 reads CASSLRNGETQYF. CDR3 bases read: TGTGCCAGCAGCTTAAGAAACGGGGAGACC.

The chain's CDR3 is CASSARLLAGNTIYF. The part of the CDR3 DNA that was read is TGTGCCAGCAGTGCGAGACTCCTGGCTGGAAACACC. This chain joins TRBV2 and TRBJ1-3; no firm D call. The read terminates 3 residues ahead of where the CDR3 ends, so the germline J gene completes it. Germline V gene sequence: CDR1 SNHLY, CDR2 FYNNEI. The CDR3 contains 15 residues. Trimming took off 4 bases at V and 2 bases at J, with 12 bases between the two ends.

The CDR3 spells CASKREGSDTQYF. The CDR3 DNA, read in part, is TGTGCCAGCAAGCGGGAGGGATCAGATACG. The gene calls are TRBV2 and TRBJ2-3; 10 positions match TRBD2. The read stops 3 residues short of the end of the CDR3; the missing end is completed from the germline J gene. The CDR3 loop spans 13 amino acids. Germline-derived CDR1 and CDR2 are SNHLY and FYNNEI. Unmatched junction bases numbered 2, after V lost 7 bases and J lost 4 bases.

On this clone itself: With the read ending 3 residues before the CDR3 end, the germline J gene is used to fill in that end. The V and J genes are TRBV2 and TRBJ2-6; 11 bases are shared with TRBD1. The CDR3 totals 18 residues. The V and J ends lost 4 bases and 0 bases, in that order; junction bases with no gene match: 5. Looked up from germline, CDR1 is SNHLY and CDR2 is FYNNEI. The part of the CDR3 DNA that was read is TGTGCCAGCAGTGTCGACGGGACAGGGGGCTCTGGGGCCAACGTC. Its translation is CASSVDGTGGSGANV. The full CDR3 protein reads CASSVDGTGGSGANVLTF. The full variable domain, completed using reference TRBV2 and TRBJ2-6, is EPEVTQTPSHQVTQMGQEVILRCVPISNHLYFYWYRQILGQKVEFLVSFYNNEISEKSEIFDDQFSVERPDGSNFTLKIRSTKLEDSAMYFCASSVDGTGGSGANVLTFGAGSRLTVL.

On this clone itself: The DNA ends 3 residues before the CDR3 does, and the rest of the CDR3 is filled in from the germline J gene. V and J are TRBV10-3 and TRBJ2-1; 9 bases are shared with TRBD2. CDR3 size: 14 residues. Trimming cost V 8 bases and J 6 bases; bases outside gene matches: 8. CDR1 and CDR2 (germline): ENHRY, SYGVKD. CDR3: CAIGPSGTGNEQFF. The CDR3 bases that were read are TGTGCCATCGGCCCTAGCGGGACGGGCAATGAG.

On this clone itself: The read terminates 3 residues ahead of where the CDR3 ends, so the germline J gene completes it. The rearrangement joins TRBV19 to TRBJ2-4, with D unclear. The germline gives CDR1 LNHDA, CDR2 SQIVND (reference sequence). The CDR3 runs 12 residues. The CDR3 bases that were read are TGTGCCAGTAGTGGATCTAACTATGGT. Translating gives CASSGSNYG. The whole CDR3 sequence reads CASSGSNYGQYF.

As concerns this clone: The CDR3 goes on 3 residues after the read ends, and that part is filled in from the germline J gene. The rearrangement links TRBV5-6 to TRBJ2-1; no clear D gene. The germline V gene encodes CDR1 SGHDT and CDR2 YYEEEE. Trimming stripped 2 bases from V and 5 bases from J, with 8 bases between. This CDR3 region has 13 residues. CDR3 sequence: CASSFPTNNEQFF. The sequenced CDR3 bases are TGTGCCAGCAGCTTTCCCACAAACAATGAG.

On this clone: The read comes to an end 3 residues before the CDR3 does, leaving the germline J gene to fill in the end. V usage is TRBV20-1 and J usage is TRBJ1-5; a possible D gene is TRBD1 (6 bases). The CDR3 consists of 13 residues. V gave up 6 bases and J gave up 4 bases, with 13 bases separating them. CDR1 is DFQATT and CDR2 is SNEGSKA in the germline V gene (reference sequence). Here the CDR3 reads CSAEGQPNQPQHF. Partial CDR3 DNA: TGCAGTGCGGAAGGACAGCCAAATCAGCCC.

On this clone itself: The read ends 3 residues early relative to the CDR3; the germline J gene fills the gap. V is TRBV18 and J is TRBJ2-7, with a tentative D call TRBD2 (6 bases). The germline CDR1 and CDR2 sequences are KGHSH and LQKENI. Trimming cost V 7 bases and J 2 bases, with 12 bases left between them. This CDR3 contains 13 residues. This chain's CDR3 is CASFRSGAYEQYF. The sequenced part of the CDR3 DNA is TGTGCCAGCTTTCGTAGCGGAGCCTACGAG. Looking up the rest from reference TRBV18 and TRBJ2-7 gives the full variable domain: NAGVMQNPRHLVRRRGQEARLRCSPMKGHSHVYWYRQLPEEGLKFMVYLQKENIIDESGMPKERFSAEFPKEGPSILRIQQVVRGDSAAYFCASFRSGAYEQYFGPGTRLTVT.

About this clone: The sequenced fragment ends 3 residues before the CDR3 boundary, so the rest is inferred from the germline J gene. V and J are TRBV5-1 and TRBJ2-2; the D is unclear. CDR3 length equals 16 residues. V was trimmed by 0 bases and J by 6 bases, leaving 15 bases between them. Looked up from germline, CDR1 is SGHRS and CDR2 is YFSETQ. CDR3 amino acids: CASSLAPQGSPGELFF. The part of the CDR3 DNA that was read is TGCGCCAGCAGCTTGGCTCCTCAAGGGTCCCCCGGGGAG.

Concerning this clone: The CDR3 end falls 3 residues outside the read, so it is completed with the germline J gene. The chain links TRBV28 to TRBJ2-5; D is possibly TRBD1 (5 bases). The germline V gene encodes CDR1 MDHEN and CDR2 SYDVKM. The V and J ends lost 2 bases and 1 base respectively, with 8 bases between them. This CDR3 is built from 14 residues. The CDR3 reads CASSLDRTQETQYF. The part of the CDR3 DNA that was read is TGTGCCAGCAGTTTAGACAGAACCCAAGAGACC.

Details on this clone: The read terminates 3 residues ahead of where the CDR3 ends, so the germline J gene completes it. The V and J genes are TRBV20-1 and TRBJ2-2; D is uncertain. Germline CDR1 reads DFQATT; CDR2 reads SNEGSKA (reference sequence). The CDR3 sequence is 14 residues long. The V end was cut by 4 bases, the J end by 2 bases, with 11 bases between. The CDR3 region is CSAIAQKNTGELFF. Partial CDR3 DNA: TGCAGTGCTATTGCACAGAAAAACACCGGGGAG.

CDR3 sequence reads: CASRTSGRGEETQYF. The part of the CDR3 DNA that was read is TGTGCCAGCAGGACTAGCGGGAGGGGGGAAGAGACC. V gene TRBV28 combines with J gene TRBJ2-5, with TRBD2 matching 14 bases. The missing CDR3 end, 3 residues past where the read stops, is filled in from the germline J gene. Trimming cost V 6 bases and J 3 bases; bases outside gene matches: 3. The germline CDR1 and CDR2 sequences are MDHEN and SYDVKM. CDR3 length: 15 residues.

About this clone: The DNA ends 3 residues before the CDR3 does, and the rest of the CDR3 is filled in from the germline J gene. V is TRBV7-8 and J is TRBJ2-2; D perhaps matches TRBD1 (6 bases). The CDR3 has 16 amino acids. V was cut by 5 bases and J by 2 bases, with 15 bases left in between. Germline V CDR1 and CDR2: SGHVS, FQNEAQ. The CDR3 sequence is CASSQIGQTNTGELFF. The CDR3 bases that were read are TGTGCCAGCAGCCAAATTGGACAGACTAACACCGGGGAG.

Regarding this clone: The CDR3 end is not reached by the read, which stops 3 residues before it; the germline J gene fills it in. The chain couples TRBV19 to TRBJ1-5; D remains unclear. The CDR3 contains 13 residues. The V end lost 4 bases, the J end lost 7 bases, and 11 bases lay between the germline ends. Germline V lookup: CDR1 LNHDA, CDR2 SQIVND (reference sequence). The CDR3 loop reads CASSSGVRQPQHF. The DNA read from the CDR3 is TGTGCCAGTAGTAGCGGGGTAAGACAGCCC.

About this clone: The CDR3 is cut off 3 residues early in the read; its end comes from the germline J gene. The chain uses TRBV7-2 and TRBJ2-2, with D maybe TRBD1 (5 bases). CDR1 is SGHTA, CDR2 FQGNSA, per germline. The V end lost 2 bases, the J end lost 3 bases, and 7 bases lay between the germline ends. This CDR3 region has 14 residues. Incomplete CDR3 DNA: TGTGCCAGCAGCTTATCAGGGTACACCGGGGAG. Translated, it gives CASSLSGYTGE. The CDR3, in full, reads CASSLSGYTGELFF.

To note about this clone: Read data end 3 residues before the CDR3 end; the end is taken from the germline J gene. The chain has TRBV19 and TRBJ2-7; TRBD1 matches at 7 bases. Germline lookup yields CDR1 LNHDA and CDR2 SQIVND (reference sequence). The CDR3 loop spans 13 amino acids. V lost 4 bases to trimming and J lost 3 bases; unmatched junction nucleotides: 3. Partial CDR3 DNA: TGTGCCAGTAGTAAGGACAGGAGCTACGAG. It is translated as CASSKDRSYE. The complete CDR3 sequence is CASSKDRSYEQYF.

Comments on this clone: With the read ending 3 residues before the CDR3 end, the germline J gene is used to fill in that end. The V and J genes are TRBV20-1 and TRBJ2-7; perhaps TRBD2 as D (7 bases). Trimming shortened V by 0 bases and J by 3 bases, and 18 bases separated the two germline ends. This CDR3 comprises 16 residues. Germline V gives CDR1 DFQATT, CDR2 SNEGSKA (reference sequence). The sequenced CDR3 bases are TGCAGTGCTAGAGAGGGGGGGCCGGGACTCTTCTACGAG. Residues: CSAREGGPGLFYE. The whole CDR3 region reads CSAREGGPGLFYEQYF.